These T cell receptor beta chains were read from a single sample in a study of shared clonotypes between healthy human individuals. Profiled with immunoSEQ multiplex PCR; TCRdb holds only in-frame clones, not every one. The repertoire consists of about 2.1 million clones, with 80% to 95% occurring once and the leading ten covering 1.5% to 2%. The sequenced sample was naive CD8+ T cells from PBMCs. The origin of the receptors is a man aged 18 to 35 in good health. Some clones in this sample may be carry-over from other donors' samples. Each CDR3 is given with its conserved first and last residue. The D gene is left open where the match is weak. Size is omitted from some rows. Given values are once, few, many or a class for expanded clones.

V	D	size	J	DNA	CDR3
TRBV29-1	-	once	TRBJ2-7	TGCAGCGTTGGAATTGAGACTAGCTCCTACGAGCAGTACTTC	CSVGIETSSYEQYF
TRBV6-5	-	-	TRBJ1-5	TGTGCCAGCAGTTACCCGGGGTGGAATAGCAATCAGCCCCAGCATTTT	CASSYPGWNSNQPQHF
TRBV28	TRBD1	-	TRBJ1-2	TGTGCCAGCAGTCCGCACAGGGGAGGTGGCTATGGCTACACCTTC	CASSPHRGGGYGYTF
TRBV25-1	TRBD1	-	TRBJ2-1	TGTGCCAGCAGTGACGACAGGGGCCCTCGGTGGCATGAGCAGTTCTTC	CASSDDRGPRWHEQFF
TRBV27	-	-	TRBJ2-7	TGTGCCAGCAGCCCCTCGAAGGTGGGGGCGAGCTCCTACGAGCAGTACTTC	CASSPSKVGASSYEQYF
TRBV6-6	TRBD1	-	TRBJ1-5	TGTGCCAGCTGGGGTACAGGGGGCAATCAGCCCCAGCATTTT	CASWGTGGNQPQHF
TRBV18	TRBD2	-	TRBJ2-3	TGTGCCAGCTCACCTCCGGGACTAGCGGGTATCACAGATACGCAGTATTTT	CASSPPGLAGITDTQYF
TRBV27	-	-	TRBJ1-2	TGTGCCAGCAGTTTTGCCGGGACGAACTATGGCTACACCTTC	CASSFAGTNYGYTF
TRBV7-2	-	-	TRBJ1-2	TGTGCCAGCAGCTTAGGAAGGAGCTATGGCTACACCTTC	CASSLGRSYGYTF
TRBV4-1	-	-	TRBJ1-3	TGCGCCAGCAGCCAAGATTCTAGAATAGGAAACACCATATATTTT	CASSQDSRIGNTIYF
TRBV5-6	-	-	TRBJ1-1	TGTGCCAGCAGCTTGGGGGCCTCTGAAGCTTTCTTT	CASSLGASEAFF
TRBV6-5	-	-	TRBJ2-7	TGTGCCAGCAGTACCGGGACACTTTCCTACGAGCAGTACTTC	CASSTGTLSYEQYF
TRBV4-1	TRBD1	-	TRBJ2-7	TGCGCCAGCAGCCAAGTCCAGGGGGAATACGAGCAGTACTTC	CASSQVQGEYEQYF
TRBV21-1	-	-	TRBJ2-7	TGTGCCAGCAGCAAAGGGACAGCGAGGGAGCAGTACTTC	CASSKGTAREQYF
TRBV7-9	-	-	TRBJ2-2	TGTGCCAGCAGCTTACCAGGGACGGCGAACACCGGGGAGCTGTTTTTT	CASSLPGTANTGELFF
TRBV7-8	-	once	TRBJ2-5	TGTGCCAGCAGCTTAGGACGGAGCTGGGAGCAGTACTTC	CASSLGRSWEQYF
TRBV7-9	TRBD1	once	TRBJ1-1	TGTGCCAGCAGCCATGGGACAGGGGGCACTGAAGCTTTCTTT	CASSHGTGGTEAFF
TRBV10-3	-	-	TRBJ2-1	TGTGCCATCAGTTCTTCAGGGGCCCGAAACGGCAATGAGCAGTTCTTC	CAISSSGARNGNEQFF
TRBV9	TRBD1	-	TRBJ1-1	TGTGCCAGCAGCGCTCCCGGACAGGCCCAAGTGGCTGAAGCTTTCTTT	CASSAPGQAQVAEAFF
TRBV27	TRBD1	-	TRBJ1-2	TGTGCCAGCAGCAAGACAGGGGCGGTCTATGGCTACACCTTC	CASSKTGAVYGYTF
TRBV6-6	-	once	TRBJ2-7	TGTGCCAGCAGTTCCTCGTCGGACAGCACCTACGAGCAGTACTTC	CASSSSSDSTYEQYF
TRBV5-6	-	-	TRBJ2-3	TGTGCCAGCAGCTTGTCCGGGACCACAGATACGCAGTATTTT	CASSLSGTTDTQYF
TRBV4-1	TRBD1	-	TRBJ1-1	TGCGCCAGCAGCCAAGATCCTGGGGGCAGGGGGTACACTGAAGCTTTCTTT	CASSQDPGGRGYTEAFF
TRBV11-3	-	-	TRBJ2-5	TGTGCCAGCAGCTTTGGACAGTGGGAGACCCAGTACTTC	CASSFGQWETQYF
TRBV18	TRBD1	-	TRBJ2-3	TGTGCCAGCTCACCACGACAAGGGGGCGATGATACGCAGTATTTT	CASSPRQGGDDTQYF
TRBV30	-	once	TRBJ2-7	TGTGCCTGGAGTGAAGTGGTTACCTACGAGCAGTACTTC	CAWSEVVTYEQYF
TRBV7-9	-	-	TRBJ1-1	TGTGCCAGCAGGCCACGTTCCGGAATCAAGAAGCTGAACACTGAAGCTTTCTTT	CASRPRSGIKKLNTEAFF
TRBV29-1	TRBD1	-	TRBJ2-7	TGCAGCGTTCCGGGACAGGGGGCCTACGAGCAGTACTTC	CSVPGQGAYEQYF
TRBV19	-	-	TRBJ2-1	TGTGCCAGTAGCATTGGCGATGAGCAGTTCTTC	CASSIGDEQFF
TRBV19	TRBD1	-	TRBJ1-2	TGTGCCAGTAGCCCTTCGGGACAGTTCTATGGCTACACCTTC	CASSPSGQFYGYTF
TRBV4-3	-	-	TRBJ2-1	TGCGCCAGCAGCCAAGATCTTGTACAGCAAATCAACAATGAGCAGTTCTTC	CASSQDLVQQINNEQFF
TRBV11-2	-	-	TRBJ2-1	TGTGCCAGCAGCTCCCGGCAGGCCACCTTCTCCTACAATGAGCAGTTCTTC	CASSSRQATFSYNEQFF
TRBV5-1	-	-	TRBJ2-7	TGCGCCAGCAGCTTGGACAGAAACTACGAGCAGTACTTC	CASSLDRNYEQYF
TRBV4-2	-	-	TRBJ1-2	TGTGCCAGCAGCCCCGTTGGGATAGTTGGGTCTTATGGCTACACCTTC	CASSPVGIVGSYGYTF
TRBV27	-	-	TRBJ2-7	TGTGCCAGCAGTTTGTCCCGGGGCAGTCCGCTGTACTTC	CASSLSRGSPLYF
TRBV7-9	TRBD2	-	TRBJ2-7	TGTGCCAGCAGCTTGGGACTAGCGGGAGGGGAGCAGTACTTC	CASSLGLAGGEQYF
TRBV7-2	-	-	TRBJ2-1	TGTGCCAGCAGCTATGACGAGAACAATGAGCAGTTCTTC	CASSYDENNEQFF
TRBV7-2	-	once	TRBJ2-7	TGTGCCAGCAGCTTTAGGGAGTTATTACACTCCTACGAGCAGTACTTC	CASSFRELLHSYEQYF
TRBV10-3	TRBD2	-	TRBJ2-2	TGTGCCATCAGTGAACGGGAGGGCCGGGCCGGGGAGCTGTTTTTT	CAISEREGRAGELFF
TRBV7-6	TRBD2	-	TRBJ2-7	TGTGCCAGCAGCTTAGATCCGGGAGGGCCCGGCGAGCAGTACTTC	CASSLDPGGPGEQYF
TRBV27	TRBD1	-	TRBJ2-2	TGTGCCAGCAGTCTCACAGGGGGCGGCACCGGGGAGCTGTTTTTT	CASSLTGGGTGELFF
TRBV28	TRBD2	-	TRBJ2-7	TGTGCCAGCAGTTTATTGGGGACTAGCGGGAGTAAGTACGAGCAGTACTTC	CASSLLGTSGSKYEQYF
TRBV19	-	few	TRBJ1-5	TGTGCCAGTAGTATTAGGGACACCAATCAGCCCCAGCATTTT	CASSIRDTNQPQHF
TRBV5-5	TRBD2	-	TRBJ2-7	TGTGCCAGCAGCTTGGCACTAGCGGGAGGGTACTACGAGCAGTACTTC	CASSLALAGGYYEQYF
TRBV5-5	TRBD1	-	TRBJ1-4	TGTGCCAGCAGCCAAACAGGGGGGACTAATGAAAAACTGTTTTTT	CASSQTGGTNEKLFF
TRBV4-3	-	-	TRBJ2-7	TGCGCCAGCAGCCAAGGTCGTGGGAGGGGGCAATTCGGGCAGTACTTC	CASSQGRGRGQFGQYF
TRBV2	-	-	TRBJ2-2	TGTGCCAGCAGTACCCTTCTTTTCGGGGAGCTGTTTTTT	CASSTLLFGELFF
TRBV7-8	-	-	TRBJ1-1	TGTGCCAGCAGCCATACACAGGGATGGGGCACTGAAGCTTTCTTT	CASSHTQGWGTEAFF
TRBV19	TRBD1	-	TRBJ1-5	TGTGCCAGTAGTACCGGGACAGGGGATCTTTGGGAGGGGCGGCCCCAGCATTTT	CASSTGTGDLWEGRPQHF
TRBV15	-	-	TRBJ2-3	TGTGCCACCAGCAGAGATACAGCCACAGATACGCAGTATTTT	CATSRDTATDTQYF
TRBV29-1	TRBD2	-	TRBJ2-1	TGCAGCGCTAAACCGGGACTAGCGGGAAGTGAGCAGTTCTTC	CSAKPGLAGSEQFF
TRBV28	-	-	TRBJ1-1	TGTGCCAGCAGGTGGGGCAACACTGAAGCTTTCTTT	CASRWGNTEAFF